Reported below is one T cell receptor (beta chain). The record originates from a study of tumor-infiltrating lymphocytes in primary liver carcinoma. Scientists recovered RNA and DNA together from about 21-30 mg of unsorted bulk tissue. A constant-region primer served to make TCR beta cDNA from about 500 ng total RNA. Nested multiplex PCR, run for three rounds with slightly modified ARM-PCR, yielded TCR beta libraries. Two initial PCR rounds of 10 to 11 cycles each paired TRBV1-TRBV30 forward primers with a C-beta reverse primer. MiXCR, run by TCRdb on the multiplex PCR reads, gives a single entry per CDR3 protein. Among 99,000 or so distinct CDR3 sequences, approximately 80% were seen once, and the ten largest hold about 20%. The CDR3 is 14 residues long. V was clipped by 2 bases and J by 11 bases; unmatched bases: 9. Germline CDR1 and CDR2: SGHNT and YYREEE (reference sequence).

This receptor was obtained from a man between 35 and 55 years old with primary liver carcinoma and hepatitis B virus infection. The chain joins TRBV5-4 to TRBJ2-3; 9 nucleotides align to TRBD1. The source material was liver tumor tissue from sampling region 3. Subset reported: tumor region T3, left-lateral pole. CDR3 nucleotide sequence: TGTGCCAGCAGCTTAACAGGGGGCTTGCATAGGCAGTATTTT. The encoded protein is CASSLTGGLHRQYF.